Included here is one TCR beta chain sequence, with context. The source of the sample is a study of cytomegalovirus exposure and HLA in healthy donors. This CDR3 is 14 amino acids long. The germline CDR1 and CDR2 sequences are MNHEY and SVGAGI. Trimming pared 4 bases from V and 8 bases from J, leaving 15 bases between. Method: immunoSEQ multiplex PCR; TCRdb's copy keeps in-frame clones and lacks some. The data contain 250,000 to 400,000 clones, approximately 91% of them singletons. This sequence joins TRBV6-5 and TRBJ2-1; D is undetermined. The sequence was obtained from a man younger than 45 in good health and CMV-seronegative. The sample taken for sequencing was PBMCs. The CDR3 DNA follows: TGTGCCAGCAGTTCTCGACTCTTTTCCGATGAGCAGTTCTTC. It specifies CASSSRLFSDEQFF.